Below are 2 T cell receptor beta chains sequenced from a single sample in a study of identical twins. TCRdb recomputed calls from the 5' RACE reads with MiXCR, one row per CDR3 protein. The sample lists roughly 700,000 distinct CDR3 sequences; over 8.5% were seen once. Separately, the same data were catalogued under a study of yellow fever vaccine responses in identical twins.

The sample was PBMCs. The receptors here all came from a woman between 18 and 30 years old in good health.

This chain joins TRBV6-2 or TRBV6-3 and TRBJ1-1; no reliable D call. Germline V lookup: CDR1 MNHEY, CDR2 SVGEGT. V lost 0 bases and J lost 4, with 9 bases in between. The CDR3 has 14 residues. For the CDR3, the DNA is TGTGCCAGCAGTTACTCCGCAACGACCACTGAAGCTTTCTTT. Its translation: CASSYSATTTEAFF.

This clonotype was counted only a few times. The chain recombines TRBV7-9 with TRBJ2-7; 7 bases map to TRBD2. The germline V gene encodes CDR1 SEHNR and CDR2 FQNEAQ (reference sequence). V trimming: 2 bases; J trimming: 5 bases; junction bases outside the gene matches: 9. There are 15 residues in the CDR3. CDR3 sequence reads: CASSLSAGEVDEQYF. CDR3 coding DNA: TGTGCCAGCAGCTTATCGGCGGGAGAGGTCGACGAGCAGTACTTC.